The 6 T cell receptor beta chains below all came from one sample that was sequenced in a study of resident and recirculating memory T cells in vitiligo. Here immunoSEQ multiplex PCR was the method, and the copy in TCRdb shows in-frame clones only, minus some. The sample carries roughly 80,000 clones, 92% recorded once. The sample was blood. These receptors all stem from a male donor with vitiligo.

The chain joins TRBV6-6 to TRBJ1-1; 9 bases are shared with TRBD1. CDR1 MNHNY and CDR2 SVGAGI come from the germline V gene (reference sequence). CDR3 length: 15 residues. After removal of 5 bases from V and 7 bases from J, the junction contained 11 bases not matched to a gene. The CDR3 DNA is TGTGCCAGCAGTCGCCCGGGACAGGGTGGCGTTGAAGCTTTCTTT. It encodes CASSRPGQGGVEAFF.

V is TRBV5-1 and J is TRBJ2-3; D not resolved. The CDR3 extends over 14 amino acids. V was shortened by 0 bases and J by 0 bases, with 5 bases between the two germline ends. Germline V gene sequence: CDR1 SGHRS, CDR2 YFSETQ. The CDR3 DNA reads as TGCGCCAGCAGCTTGGTGGGCAGCACAGATACGCAGTATTTT. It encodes CASSLVGSTDTQYF.

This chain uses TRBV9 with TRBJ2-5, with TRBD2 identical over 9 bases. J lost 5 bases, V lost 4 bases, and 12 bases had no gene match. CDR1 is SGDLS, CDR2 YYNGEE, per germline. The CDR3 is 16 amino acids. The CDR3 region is CASSPGSSGSFETQYF. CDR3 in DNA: TGTGCCAGCAGCCCGGGGAGTAGCGGGAGTTTTGAGACCCAGTACTTC. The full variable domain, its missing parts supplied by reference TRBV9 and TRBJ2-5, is DSGVTQTPKHLITATGQRVTLRCSPRSGDLSVYWYQQSLDQGLQFLIQYYNGEERAKGNILERFSAQQFPDLHSELNLSSLELGDSALYFCASSPGSSGSFETQYFGPGTRLLVL.

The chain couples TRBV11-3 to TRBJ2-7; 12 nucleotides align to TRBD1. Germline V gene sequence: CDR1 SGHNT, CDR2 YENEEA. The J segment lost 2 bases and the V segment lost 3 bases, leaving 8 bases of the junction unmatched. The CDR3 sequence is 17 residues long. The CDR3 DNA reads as TGTGCCAGCAGCTTCCGGGACAGGGGGCCCACCGCCTACGAGCAGTACTTC. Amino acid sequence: CASSFRDRGPTAYEQYF.

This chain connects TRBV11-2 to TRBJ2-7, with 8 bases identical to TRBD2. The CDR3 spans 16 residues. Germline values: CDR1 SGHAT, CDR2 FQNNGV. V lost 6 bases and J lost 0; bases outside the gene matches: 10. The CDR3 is CASRSLRGGASYEQYF. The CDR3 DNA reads TGTGCCAGCAGGTCTCTCCGGGGGGGCGCCTCCTACGAGCAGTACTTC.

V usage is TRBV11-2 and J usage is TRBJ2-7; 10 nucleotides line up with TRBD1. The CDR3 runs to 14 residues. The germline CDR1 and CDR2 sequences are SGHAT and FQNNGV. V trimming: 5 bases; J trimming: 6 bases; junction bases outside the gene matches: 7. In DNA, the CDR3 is TGTGCCAGCAGCCCAGGGACAGGGGTCGTCGAGCAGTACTTC. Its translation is CASSPGTGVVEQYF.